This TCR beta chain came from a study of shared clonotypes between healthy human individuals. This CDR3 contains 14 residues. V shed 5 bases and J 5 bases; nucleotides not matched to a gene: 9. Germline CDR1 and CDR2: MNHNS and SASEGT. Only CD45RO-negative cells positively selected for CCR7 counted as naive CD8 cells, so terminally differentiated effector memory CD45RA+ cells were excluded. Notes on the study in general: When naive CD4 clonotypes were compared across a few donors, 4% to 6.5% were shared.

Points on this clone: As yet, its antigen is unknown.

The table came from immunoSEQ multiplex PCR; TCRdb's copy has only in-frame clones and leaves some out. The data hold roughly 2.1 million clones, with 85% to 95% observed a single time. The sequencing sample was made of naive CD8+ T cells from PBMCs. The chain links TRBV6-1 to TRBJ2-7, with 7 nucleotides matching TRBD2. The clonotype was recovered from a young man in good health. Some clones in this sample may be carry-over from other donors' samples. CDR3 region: CASSWGGRGDEQYF. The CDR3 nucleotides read TGTGCCAGCAGTTGGGGCGGGAGAGGGGACGAGCAGTACTTC.